This T cell receptor beta chain was profiled in a study of blood T cells in healthy people across ages. The CDR3 runs 13 residues. Per germline, CDR1 ENHRY and CDR2 SYGVKD. Trimming removed 3 bases at V and 3 bases at J, with 9 bases between. This clonotype was seen many times. For the second PCR, which ran for about 6 to 11 cycles, a sample-barcoded 5' primer and a J-beta primer mix were used. Using its own MiXCR run on the 5' RACE reads, TCRdb lists one record per CDR3 protein. The sample lists 1.5 million to 2 million distinct CDR3 sequences; about 49% were seen once. The receptor was isolated from a woman in her 40s in good health. Sample: blood. The chain joins TRBV10-3 to TRBJ2-7, with D possibly matching TRBD2 (5 bases). The CDR3 loop is CAISEDRGYEQYF. CDR3 nucleotides: TGTGCCATCAGTGAAGATCGGGGCTACGAGCAGTACTTC.